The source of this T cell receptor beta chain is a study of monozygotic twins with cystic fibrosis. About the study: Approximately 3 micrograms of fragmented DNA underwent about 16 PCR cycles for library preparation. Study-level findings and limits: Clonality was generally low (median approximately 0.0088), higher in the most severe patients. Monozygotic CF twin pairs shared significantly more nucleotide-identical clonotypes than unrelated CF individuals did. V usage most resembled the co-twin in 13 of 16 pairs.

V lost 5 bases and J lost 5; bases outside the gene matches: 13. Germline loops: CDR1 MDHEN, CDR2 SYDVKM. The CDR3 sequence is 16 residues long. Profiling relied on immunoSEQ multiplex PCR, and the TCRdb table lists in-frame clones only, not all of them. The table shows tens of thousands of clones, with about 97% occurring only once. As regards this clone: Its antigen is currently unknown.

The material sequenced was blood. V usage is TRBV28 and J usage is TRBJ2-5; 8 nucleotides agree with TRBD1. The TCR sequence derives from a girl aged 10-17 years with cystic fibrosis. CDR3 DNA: TGTGCCAGCAGTCCACCATGGACAGGGCATCCCGAGACCCAGTACTTC. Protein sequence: CASSPPWTGHPETQYF.